This TCR beta chain was sequenced for a study of cytomegalovirus exposure and HLA in healthy donors. With 60 Vbeta and 13 Jbeta primers, the PCR was carried out. Clones were sequenced by immunoSEQ multiplex PCR, and TCRdb holds only the in-frame ones, with some missing. The table has over 100,000 clones, approximately 8.8% seen once. The V gene's germline CDR1 is MNHNY and CDR2 SVGAGI (reference sequence). CDR3 length equals 14 residues. V was clipped by 4 bases and J by 0 bases, with 7 bases between them. Sequencing was performed on PBMCs. This sequence originates from a man aged 35 to 55 in good health and CMV-seronegative. The chain employs TRBV6-6 and TRBJ1-3, with a possible D match to TRBD1 (5 bases). The CDR3 loop is CASSLGGSGNTIYF. The DNA of the CDR3 is TGTGCCAGCAGTTTGGGGGGCTCTGGAAACACCATATATTTT.